This T cell receptor (beta chain) was observed in a study of OX40 agonist ivuxolimab in advanced cancers. Overall study context: Every 2 weeks, patients got intravenous ivuxolimab at one of six dose levels (0.01-10 mg/kg). Findings of the study overall: Compared with CD4+, CD8+ T cells on average had more expanded clones.

A note on this clone: Its antigen is still unknown.

Sequenced by immunoSEQ multiplex PCR; TCRdb stores in-frame clones only, minus some. The sample lists roughly 19,000 clones, about 86% seen once, with 14% in the top ten. Blood was sampled at baseline, cycle 4 day 1, and cycle 7 day 1. The sequenced sample was CD4+ or CD8+ T cells sorted from blood, obtained in a trial of the OX40 agonist ivuxolimab. This clonotype originated in an adult with an advanced solid tumor such as melanoma, head and neck, liver or kidney cancer.

For the CDR3, the DNA is TGTGCCAGCAGTCCGACTGGGTCAGCCTACGAGCAGTACTTC. This codes for CASSPTGSAYEQYF. The chain couples TRBV6-6 to TRBJ2-7; D unresolved. Per the germline V gene, CDR1 is MNHNY and CDR2 is SVGAGI (reference sequence). V shed 5 bases and J shed 2 bases, with 13 bases lying between them. The CDR3 consists of 14 residues.